This entry concerns a single TCR beta chain. Its specificity is not known. These data come from a study of CD8+ T cells in alopecia areata. Overall study findings and caveats: Sequencing of scalp samples also captures resident alphabeta T cells of normal skin. Higher clonality than in normal scalp was seen in lesional scalp, especially alopecia totalis/universalis.

Investigators sorted PBMCs to obtain both CD4+ and CD8+ T cells. The CDR3 has 16 amino acids. Trimming removed 0 bases at V and 0 bases at J, with 10 bases between. Germline assignment: CDR1 SGDLS and CDR2 YYNGEE. Investigators isolated RNA and reverse transcribed it into cDNA to act as the sequencing template. Produced via immunoSEQ multiplex PCR; TCRdb's table is partial and in-frame only. The table shows about 150,000 clones, with about two thirds occurring only once. Material: CD8+ T cells sorted from blood. This receptor was identified in a human donor in good health. The gene calls are TRBV9 and TRBJ2-1; D is perhaps TRBD1 or TRBD2 (5 bases each). The CDR3 protein is CASSVGGEASYNEQFF. DNA of the CDR3: TGTGCCAGCAGCGTAGGAGGGGAAGCCTCCTACAATGAGCAGTTCTTC. Filled out from reference TRBV9 and TRBJ2-1, the complete variable domain reads DSGVTQTPKHLITATGQRVTLRCSPRSGDLSVYWYQQSLDQGLQFLIQYYNGEERAKGNILERFSAQQFPDLHSELNLSSLELGDSALYFCASSVGGEASYNEQFFGPGTRLTVL.